One and the same sample provided the 16 T cell receptor beta chains below, sequenced in a study of CD8 T cells in ankylosing spondylitis. Using its own MiXCR run on the 5' RACE reads, TCRdb lists one record per CDR3 protein. Of a few hundred thousand distinct CDR3 sequences in the sample, roughly a tenth were seen once. The sequenced sample was blood, either unsorted or a sorted T cell fraction (not recorded which). These receptors were collected from a male donor with ankylosing spondylitis or in good health (not recorded which).

This clonotype was counted many times. V gene TRBV5-5 combines with J gene TRBJ2-5; D is ambiguous. V lost 0 bases and J 4 bases, leaving 13 bases between the germline ends. CDR1 and CDR2 (germline): SGHKS, YYEKEE (reference sequence). CDR3 length: 15 residues. The CDR3 protein is CASSLGSLVGETQYF. The DNA for the CDR3 is TGTGCCAGCAGCTTGGGAAGTCTAGTTGGAGAGACCCAGTACTTC.

This clonotype was seen ten or more times. The chain is built from TRBV20-1 and TRBJ1-5; D uncertain. The CDR3 runs 12 residues. Germline lookup yields CDR1 DFQATT and CDR2 SNEGSKA (reference sequence). The ends were cut back, 3 bases at V and 4 bases at J, with 7 bases in the middle. The CDR3 reads CSASLGNQPQHF. CDR3 nucleotide sequence: TGCAGTGCTAGTTTGGGAAATCAGCCCCAGCATTTT.

This clonotype was detected many times. This chain uses TRBV7-9 with TRBJ2-4; TRBD1 is a possible D gene (6 bases). Germline lookup yields CDR1 SEHNR and CDR2 FQNEAQ (reference sequence). V was trimmed by 5 bases and J by 6 bases, leaving 14 bases between them. The CDR3 sequence is 14 residues long. CDR3 residues: CASSRDTTTNIQYF. DNA of the CDR3: TGTGCCAGCAGCCGGGACACGACGACAAACATTCAGTACTTC.

As concerns this clonotype: Given a much more abundant clone one base away, this may be a read error. CDR3 sequence reads: CASSFAGCTEAFF. CDR3 nucleotide sequence: TGTGCCAGCAGTTTTGCAGGGTGTACTGAAGCTTTCTTT. V and J are TRBV27 and TRBJ1-1; D might be TRBD1 (5 bases). The V gene's germline CDR1 is MNHEY and CDR2 SMNVEV (reference sequence). Trimming cost V 3 bases and J 5 bases, with 10 bases left between them. This CDR3 has 13 residues.

This clonotype was picked up a small number of times. J is TRBJ2-3 and V is TRBV5-1; TRBD1 might be the D (6 bases). Trimming left V 0 bases short and J 5 bases short, with 16 bases between. Germline loops: CDR1 SGHRS, CDR2 YFSETQ. The CDR3 loop spans 16 amino acids. The CDR3: CASSLVAYAGEDTQYF. The CDR3 DNA sequence: TGCGCCAGCAGCTTGGTGGCCTACGCAGGGGAAGATACGCAGTATTTT. The complete variable domain, with remaining parts taken from reference TRBV5-1 and TRBJ2-3, reads KAGVTQTPRYLIKTRGQQVTLSCSPISGHRSVSWYQQTPGQGLQFLFEYFSETQRNKGNFPGRFSGRQFSNSRSEMNVSTLELGDSALYLCASSLVAYAGEDTQYFGPGTRLTVL.

This clonotype was picked up a small number of times. The V gene is TRBV5-8, the J gene TRBJ1-6, with 8 bases that match TRBD1. Per germline, CDR1 SGHTS and CDR2 YDEGEE. V shed 1 base, J shed 7 bases, and the junction held 7 bases outside the gene matches. This CDR3 contains 16 residues. The CDR3 loop is CASSLPQTGANSPLHF. The DNA of the CDR3 is TGTGCCAGCAGCTTGCCCCAGACAGGGGCAAATTCACCCCTCCACTTT.

This clonotype was found many times. The chain combines TRBV12-3 or TRBV12-4 with TRBJ2-2; TRBD1 might be the D (5 bases). Deletions cut 3 bases from V and 2 bases from J, with 13 bases between. There are 16 residues in the CDR3. The CDR3 reads CASSFKAGPNTGELFF. In DNA, the CDR3 is TGTGCCAGCAGTTTTAAGGCAGGGCCAAACACCGGGGAGCTGTTTTTT.

The chain recombines TRBV5-1 with TRBJ2-3; D is ambiguous. The V end lost 1 base, the J end lost 5 bases, and 5 bases lay between the germline ends. Germline V lookup: CDR1 SGHRS, CDR2 YFSETQ. This CDR3 is 12 amino acids long. The CDR3 DNA sequence: TGCGCCAGCAGCTTGTCTGTAGATACGCAGTATTTT. Translating gives CASSLSVDTQYF.

The V gene is TRBV7-3, the J gene TRBJ2-3; TRBD2 matches at 8 bases. Germline assignment: CDR1 SGHTA and CDR2 FQGTGA. The CDR3 contains 14 residues. The junction had 5 bases not matched to a gene; V was cut back by 3 bases and J by 6 bases. The CDR3 is CASSFGTRGDTQYF. The CDR3 region has the DNA TGTGCCAGCAGCTTCGGGACTAGGGGGGATACGCAGTATTTT.

This clonotype was picked up many times. The chain links TRBV6-1 to TRBJ1-3; D is unresolved. Deletions cut 5 bases from V and 0 bases from J, with 11 bases between. The CDR3 is made up of 15 amino acids. Germline CDR1 is MNHNS and CDR2 is SASEGT. The CDR3 nucleotides read TGTGCCAGCAGTACGACTTCCAGCTCTGGAAACACCATATATTTT. Protein product: CASSTTSSSGNTIYF.

This clonotype was seen at least ten times. The chain joins TRBV18 to TRBJ1-1; 9 nucleotides match TRBD1. V was clipped by 2 bases and J by 1 base; unmatched bases: 5. This CDR3 has 16 amino acids. The germline V gene has CDR1 KGHSH and CDR2 LQKENI. The CDR3 protein is CASSPTPGQGNTEAFF. The CDR3 coding sequence is TGTGCCAGCTCACCAACCCCGGGACAGGGGAACACTGAAGCTTTCTTT.

This clonotype was picked up many times. V gene TRBV7-2 combines with J gene TRBJ1-5; D is ambiguous. CDR1 and CDR2 from the germline V gene are SGHTA and FQGNSA. The ends were cut back, 1 base at V and 3 bases at J, with 7 bases in the middle. The CDR3 extends over 14 amino acids. The CDR3 DNA sequence: TGTGCCAGCAGCTTAGAGGGTTACAATCAGCCCCAGCATTTT. It yields the protein CASSLEGYNQPQHF.

As concerns this clonotype: Given a much more abundant clone one base away, this may be a read error. V usage is TRBV3-1 and J usage is TRBJ2-5, with TRBD1 matching 9 bases. The CDR3 spans 16 residues. CDR1 is LGHDT, CDR2 YNNKEL, per germline (reference sequence). The chain's CDR3 is CATSQDTGGPSETQYF. The CDR3 bases are TGTGCCACCAGCCAAGATACAGGGGGCCCTTCGGAGACCCAGTACTTC.

This clonotype has at least ten counts. The chain uses TRBV7-8 and TRBJ2-7, with TRBD2 identical over 9 bases. Trimming removed 10 bases from V and 1 base from J; junction bases left unmatched: 5. The CDR3 runs 13 residues. Germline-derived CDR1 and CDR2 are SGHVS and FQNEAQ. CDR3 in DNA: TGTGCCACCAAGACTAGCGGTTCCTACGAGCAGTACTTC. Protein: CATKTSGSYEQYF.

The table lists this clonotype with a few counts. The genes are TRBV11-1 and TRBJ2-7; 7 nucleotides line up with TRBD1. The V and J ends lost 5 bases and 5 bases, in that order; junction bases with no gene match: 12. Germline lookup yields CDR1 SGHAT and CDR2 FQDESV (reference sequence). The CDR3 sequence is 15 residues long. In DNA form, the CDR3 reads TGTGCCAGCAGCCGCGAATCGAGGGGGCTCGACGAGCAGTACTTC. Encoded protein: CASSRESRGLDEQYF.

This clonotype was recorded a few times. The CDR3 region is CSARGAGVMYQPQHF. CDR3 DNA sequence: TGCAGTGCTAGAGGGGCGGGAGTTATGTATCAGCCCCAGCATTTT. V usage is TRBV20-1 and J usage is TRBJ1-5; D is unclear. The germline V gene has CDR1 DFQATT and CDR2 SNEGSKA (reference sequence). This CDR3 contains 15 residues. Deletions cut 1 base from V and 5 bases from J, with 15 bases between.